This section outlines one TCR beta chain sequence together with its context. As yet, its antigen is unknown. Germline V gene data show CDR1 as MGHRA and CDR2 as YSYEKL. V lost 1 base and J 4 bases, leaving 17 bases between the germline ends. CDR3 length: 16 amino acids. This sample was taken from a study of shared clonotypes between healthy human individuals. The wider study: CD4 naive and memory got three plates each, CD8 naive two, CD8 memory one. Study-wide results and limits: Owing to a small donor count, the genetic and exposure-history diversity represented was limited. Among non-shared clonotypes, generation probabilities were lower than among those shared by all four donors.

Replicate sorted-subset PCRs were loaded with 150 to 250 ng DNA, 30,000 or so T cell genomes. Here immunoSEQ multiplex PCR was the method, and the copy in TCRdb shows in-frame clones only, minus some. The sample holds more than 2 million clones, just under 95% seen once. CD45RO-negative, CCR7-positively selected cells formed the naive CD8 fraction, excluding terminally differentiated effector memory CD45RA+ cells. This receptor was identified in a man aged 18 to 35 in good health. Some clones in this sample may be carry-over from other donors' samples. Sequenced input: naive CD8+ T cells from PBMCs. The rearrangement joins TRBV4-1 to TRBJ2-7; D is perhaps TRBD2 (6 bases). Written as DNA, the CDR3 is TGCGCCAGCAGCCAAGGCGATCGGCGTGGGGGGTACGAGCAGTACTTC. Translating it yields CASSQGDRRGGYEQYF.